Listed below are T cell receptor beta chains from one sample, sequenced in a study of Graves' ophthalmopathy and Graves' hyperthyroidism. TCRdb re-called the multiplex PCR reads through MiXCR, storing one row per CDR3 protein. The profile shows about 1.1 million distinct CDR3 sequences, 35% to 45% of them singletons. The specimen sequenced was peripheral blood or thyroid tissue (not recorded which). The receptors originated from an adult man with Graves' hyperthyroidism. CDR3s include the opening cysteine and the closing phenylalanine or tryptophan. Fields, in order: J gene, clone size, D gene, V gene, CDR3 DNA, CDR3 protein. The D gene is left open where the match is weak. Clone sizes are given selectively: once, few, many, or a class where the clone is expanded.

TRBJ1-2 few - TRBV12-3/TRBV12-4 TGTGCCAGCAGCCCCCCGGGCAGGGCTAACTATGGCTACACCTTC CASSPPGRANYGYTF
TRBJ1-5 - - TRBV25-1 TGTGCCAGCAGTTTAAGGCCAGGGGATCGTCAGCCCCAGCATTTT CASSLRPGDRQPQHF
TRBJ2-6 - - TRBV29-1 TGCAGCGTTGAATTAGGTATCCGCTCTGGGGCCGACGTCCTGACTTTC CSVELGIRSGADVLTF
TRBJ2-7 many - TRBV10-3 TGTGCCATCAGTGATCGGGACACCTCCTACGAGCAGTACTTC CAISDRDTSYEQYF
TRBJ2-2 - - TRBV7-8 TGTGCCAGTCACGACCCTGAGTCTTCCACCGGGGAGCTGTTTTTT CASHDPESSTGELFF
TRBJ1-1 many - TRBV5-6 TGTGCCAGCAACCTACAAGGCAGGGACACTGAAGCTTTCTTT CASNLQGRDTEAFF
TRBJ2-2 - TRBD1 TRBV9 TGTGCCAGCAGCACGACAGGGAACACCGGGACGCTGTTTTTT CASSTTGNTGTLFF
TRBJ1-2 - - TRBV29-1 TGCAGCGTTGAAGAAGTGGGTCTCTATGGCTACACCTTC CSVEEVGLYGYTF
TRBJ2-7 - - TRBV29-1 TGCAGCGCTGCACGACAGGCGGGTGCCGAGGAGCAGTACTTC CSAARQAGAEEQYF
TRBJ2-5 - - TRBV7-2 TGTGCCAGCAGCCGACGGATCCAAGAGACCCAGTACTTC CASSRRIQETQYF
TRBJ1-6 - - TRBV2 TGTGCCAGCAAAGGGGGGAACGTGGATAATTCACCCCTCCACTTT CASKGGNVDNSPLHF
TRBJ2-5 many - TRBV20-1 TGCAGTGCCATCCGGGGTAACCAAGAGACCCAGTACTTC CSAIRGNQETQYF
TRBJ2-5 many - TRBV7-6 TGTGCCAGCAGCTTAACACAGGGTGTGGAGACCCAGTACTTC CASSLTQGVETQYF
TRBJ1-3 many - TRBV29-1 TGCAGCGTTGAGTATAGGGATCTATCTGGAAACACCATATATTTT CSVEYRDLSGNTIYF
TRBJ1-6 many - TRBV20-1 TGCAGTGCTAGCCCGGGAAGCTCCTATAATTCACCCCTCCACTTT CSASPGSSYNSPLHF
TRBJ1-2 many TRBD1 TRBV9 TGTGCCAGCAGCGCATCCGGGACAGGGGGCAAGACCTTC CASSASGTGGKTF
TRBJ1-2 - - TRBV10-3 TGTGCCATCAATGGCCAGGGGAACTATGGCTACACCTTC CAINGQGNYGYTF
TRBJ2-5 - TRBD2 TRBV20-1 TGCAGTGCTTGCAGCCCGGGACTAGCGATGCAGACCCAGTACTTC CSACSPGLAMQTQYF
TRBJ1-5 many - TRBV6-5 TGTGCCAGCAGTTACTCCAGGACTAGCCGTGATCAGCCCCAGCATTTT CASSYSRTSRDQPQHF
TRBJ1-5 - - TRBV10-3 TGTGCCATCAGTGAGTCGACTCTTGACAATCAGCCCCAGCATTTT CAISESTLDNQPQHF
TRBJ2-7 many - TRBV11-1 TGTGCCAGCAGTAAGGGCGACGAGCAGTACTTC CASSKGDEQYF
TRBJ1-1 - - TRBV29-1 TGCAGCGTTGAAGGAACAGGGGAAGCTTTCTTT CSVEGTGEAFF
TRBJ2-2 many - TRBV7-9 TGTGCCAGCAGCCGCGGTGTGCAGGGTCCCACCGGGGAGCTGTTTTTT CASSRGVQGPTGELFF
TRBJ2-5 many - TRBV5-8 TGTGCCAGCAGCATCATCTACAGGGGAGGCGAGACCCAGTACTTC CASSIIYRGGETQYF
TRBJ2-3 - - TRBV7-4 TGTGCCAGCAGCTTAGATCCAGGGGTGGGAGATACGCAGTATTTT CASSLDPGVGDTQYF
TRBJ2-7 few - TRBV4-1 TGCGCCAGCACACCCGACGGGGACTCCTACGAGCAGTACTTC CASTPDGDSYEQYF
TRBJ2-7 many - TRBV29-1 TGCAGCGTTGGTACCCAAGCAGGCTCCTACGAGCAGTACTTC CSVGTQAGSYEQYF
TRBJ2-7 - - TRBV10-2 TGTGCCAGCTCCCCAATCGGGCCAAGCTCCTACGAGCAGTACTTC CASSPIGPSSYEQYF
TRBJ1-1 many - TRBV2 TGTGCCAGCATTACCGTTCGGGGGGGATTGACTGAAGCTTTCTTT CASITVRGGLTEAFF
TRBJ2-7 - - TRBV7-2 TGTGCCAGCAGCCGCCGAATAACAGGGCAGTACTTC CASSRRITGQYF
TRBJ2-7 - - TRBV12-3/TRBV12-4 TGTGCCAGCAGTTTATCGGTGCAGCCGCTTCTACCCTACGAGCAGTACTTC CASSLSVQPLLPYEQYF
TRBJ2-5 once - TRBV15 TGTGCCACCACAGGGGGGGATGGCCAGCCCCAGTACTTC CATTGGDGQPQYF
TRBJ2-5 - - TRBV18 TGTGCCAGCTCACCCGTTCACCAAGAGACCCAGTACTTC CASSPVHQETQYF
TRBJ2-2 - - TRBV20-1 TGCAGTCCATCCCCAGGGTTCGCCGGGGAGCTGTTTTTT CSPSPGFAGELFF
TRBJ1-1 many - TRBV19 TGTGCCAGTAGTATCACAGGCCTCACTGAAGCTTTCTTT CASSITGLTEAFF
TRBJ1-1 - - TRBV6-5 TGTGCCAGCAGTCCCATTTCTAGGGAATTGAACACTGAAGCTTTCTTT CASSPISRELNTEAFF
TRBJ2-7 many - TRBV29-1 TGCAGCGTTGAAGATCTCGGGAACTACGAGCAGTACTTC CSVEDLGNYEQYF
TRBJ1-1 many TRBD1 TRBV19 TGTGCCAGCAGCCCAGGGGGTGACACTGAAGCTTTCTTT CASSPGGDTEAFF
TRBJ2-7 many TRBD2 TRBV7-8 TGTGCCAGCAGAACACAAGCGGGGGCCCACTCCTACGAGCAGTACTTC CASRTQAGAHSYEQYF
TRBJ2-7 - - TRBV2 TGTGCCAGCAGGATGACAGGATCAACCTACGAGCAGTACTTC CASRMTGSTYEQYF
TRBJ2-1 - TRBD1 TRBV7-9 TGTGCCAGCAGCCGAAATCTCCGGGACAGGGACAATGAGCAGTTCTTC CASSRNLRDRDNEQFF
TRBJ1-5 many - TRBV20-1 TGCAGTGCTAGAGATTGGCAGATCTATAGCAATCAGCCCCAGCATTTT CSARDWQIYSNQPQHF
TRBJ2-6 - TRBD1 TRBV7-2 TGTGCCAGCAGCATCGACAGGGATCGGACGTCTGGGGCCAACGTCCTGACTTTC CASSIDRDRTSGANVLTF
TRBJ2-7 - TRBD1 TRBV10-3 TGTGCCATCACCCCGGGACAGGGGACGTCGTTACGCCAGCAGTACTTC CAITPGQGTSLRQQYF
TRBJ1-3 - - TRBV5-1 TGTGCCAGCAGCCAAGATCCCCTCGGTGCAAGCTCTGGAAACACCATATATTTT CASSQDPLGASSGNTIYF
TRBJ1-5 - - TRBV12-3/TRBV12-4 TGTGCCAGCAAGGATGCGGGGTGCAATCAGCCCCAGCATTTT CASKDAGCNQPQHF
TRBJ1-1 - TRBD1 TRBV29-1 TGCAGCGCCGGGACAGGGGGCGGGATGAACACTGAAGCTTTCTTT CSAGTGGGMNTEAFF
TRBJ1-1 - TRBD1 TRBV7-9 TGTGCCAGCAGCCGCGGGGACAGGGGGGACACTGAAGCTTTCTTT CASSRGDRGDTEAFF
TRBJ1-1 - - TRBV15 TGTGCCACCAGTGGAGAACCCCTTGGGGGGGGCGGGACTGAAGCTTTCTTT CATSGEPLGGGGTEAFF
TRBJ1-6 many - TRBV4-1 - CASSLPGDSSSGLHF
TRBJ1-2 - TRBD1 TRBV4-3 TGCGCCAGCAGCCATGTCGGGCAGGGGGCGAGTAACTATGGCTACACCTTC CASSHVGQGASNYGYTF
TRBJ2-6 - TRBD1 TRBV20-1 TGCAGTGCTAGAGACACGGACAGGGCTGGGGCCAACGTCCTGACTTTC CSARDTDRAGANVLTF
TRBJ1-2 - - TRBV12-3/TRBV12-4 TGTGCCAGCAGTACTGGATGGGTCTCGGGCTACACCTTC CASSTGWVSGYTF
TRBJ1-2 - - TRBV10-2 TGCGCCAGCAGTGAGCCGGGGCTAGTAGCCTATGGCTACACCTTC CASSEPGLVAYGYTF
TRBJ2-7 few - TRBV4-1 TGCGCCAGCAGCCGAGAGCCCCCTTGGAACAGTGAGACCTACGAGCAGTACTTC CASSREPPWNSETYEQYF